The 21 T cell receptor beta chains below all came from one sample that was sequenced in a study of blood T cell repertoires in COVID-19. TCRdb's table, derived via immunoSEQ multiplex PCR, lists solely in-frame clones and lacks some. The table has 150,000 to 200,000 clones, roughly 90% seen once; the top ten hold about 20%. The source material was peripheral blood. These receptors all come from an older man with active or convalescent COVID-19.

This clone showed up just a few times. The chain uses TRBV5-1 and TRBJ2-1, with 8 bases identical to TRBD2. The CDR3 has 16 residues. In germline, CDR1 is SGHRS, CDR2 YFSETQ. V was pared by 4 bases and J by 2 bases, with 8 bases of the junction left unmatched. The CDR3 is CASSPRGAGAYNEQFF. CDR3 in DNA: TGCGCCAGCAGCCCCCGGGGAGCGGGAGCCTACAATGAGCAGTTCTTC.

This clone was seen just once. The chain joins TRBV25-1 to TRBJ2-2; 9 bases agree with TRBD1. Germline V gene data show CDR1 as MGHDK and CDR2 as SYGVNS. The CDR3 spans 15 residues. V trimming: 6 bases; J trimming: 3 bases; junction bases outside the gene matches: 5. The CDR3 DNA follows: TGTGCCAGCAGCGGGGACAGGGTGTACACCGGGGAGCTGTTTTTT. Its protein is CASSGDRVYTGELFF. Variable domain in full (rest from reference TRBV25-1 and TRBJ2-2): EADIYQTPRYLVIGTGKKITLECSQTMGHDKMYWYQQDPGMELHLIHYSYGVNSTEKGDLSSESTVSRIRTEHFPLTLESARPSHTSQYLCASSGDRVYTGELFFGEGSRLTVL.

The chain carries TRBV18 and TRBJ1-1, with TRBD1 matching 12 bases. The J segment lost 6 bases and the V segment lost 1 base, leaving 15 bases of the junction unmatched. The CDR3 has 19 amino acids. Germline V CDR1 and CDR2: KGHSH, LQKENI. CDR3 residues: CASSPLRDRGQGPGAEAFF. DNA for the CDR3: TGTGCCAGCTCACCACTCCGGGACAGGGGGCAGGGGCCAGGGGCTGAAGCTTTCTTT.

This rearrangement joins TRBV7-9 to TRBJ2-1; 7 nucleotides match TRBD2. After removal of 5 bases from V and 3 bases from J, the junction contained 7 bases not matched to a gene. Per germline, CDR1 SEHNR and CDR2 FQNEAQ (reference sequence). The CDR3 consists of 15 residues. CDR3 sequence reads: CASSPSGGLYNEQFF. CDR3 DNA: TGTGCCAGCAGCCCTAGCGGTGGTCTCTACAATGAGCAGTTCTTC.

V usage is TRBV14 and J usage is TRBJ2-2; TRBD1 might be the D (6 bases). The germline V and J ends were trimmed by 1 base and 1 base, with 10 bases remaining between them. The CDR3 consists of 16 residues. Germline values: CDR1 SGHDN, CDR2 FVKESK. The CDR3: CASSQGQAMNTGELFF. CDR3 DNA sequence: TGTGCCAGCAGCCAAGGACAGGCGATGAACACCGGGGAGCTGTTTTTT.

Points on this clone: It is likely a read error, because the conserved phenylalanine at the end of the CDR3 is missing. The DNA is omitted, as the CDR3 cannot be located on it reliably, and the CDR3 follows TCRdb's listing. This sequence joins TRBV7-9 and TRBJ2-4; TRBD2, as called in the table, went unchecked against the DNA. Ends included, the CDR3 has 12 residues. Germline CDR1 is SEHNR and CDR2 is FQNEAQ (reference sequence). The CDR3 is CASSTISEGTLL.

The chain uses TRBV28 and TRBJ2-5; perhaps TRBD2 as D (5 bases). This CDR3 has 15 residues. V was shortened by 3 bases and J by 1 base, with 12 bases between the two germline ends. The V gene's germline CDR1 is MDHEN and CDR2 SYDVKM. CDR3 sequence reads: CASSFPSGVQETQYF. CDR3 nucleotides: TGTGCCAGCAGTTTCCCCTCCGGGGTCCAAGAGACCCAGTACTTC.

This clone was detected only once. The chain is built from TRBV7-8 and TRBJ2-7; a possible D gene is TRBD2 (6 bases). With 5 bases removed from V and 0 bases from J, the gap between germline ends came to 11 bases. CDR1 and CDR2 from the germline V gene are SGHVS and FQNEAQ. This CDR3 region has 14 residues. The CDR3 reads CASSDEEGSYEQYF. CDR3 in DNA: TGTGCCAGCAGCGACGAGGAGGGCTCCTACGAGCAGTACTTC.

The rearrangement joins TRBV19 to TRBJ1-1, with D uncertain. Germline CDR1 is LNHDA and CDR2 is SQIVND (reference sequence). This CDR3 has 15 residues. V shed 4 bases and J shed 1 base, with 13 bases lying between them. CDR3 region: CASSSNRAQNTEAFF. The CDR3 bases are TGTGCCAGTAGTAGTAACAGAGCTCAGAACACTGAAGCTTTCTTT.

V usage is TRBV6-6 and J usage is TRBJ2-7; TRBD1 matches at 8 bases. The germline CDR1 and CDR2 sequences are MNHNY and SVGAGI (reference sequence). The CDR3 has 15 residues. The J segment lost 2 bases and the V segment lost 6 bases, leaving 9 bases of the junction unmatched. The CDR3 sequence is CASRPTGATPYEQYF. As DNA, the CDR3 is TGTGCCAGCAGACCGACAGGGGCCACACCCTACGAGCAGTACTTC.

This clone was detected only once. The genes are TRBV23-1 and TRBJ2-7, with 7 bases that match TRBD1. TRBV23-1 is placed among ORFs of uncertain function. With V trimmed by 0 bases and J by 0 bases, 5 bases remained unmatched. This CDR3 is 16 amino acids long. Here the CDR3 DNA reads TGCGCCAGCAGTCAATCGGACAGGCGAAGCTCCTACGAGCAGTACTTC. As protein: CASSQSDRRSSYEQYF.

The V call is TRBV5-3, the J call TRBJ2-6; 13 nucleotides agree with TRBD2. TRBV5-3 is an ORF; its function is uncertain. This CDR3 has 19 amino acids. V shed 3 bases, J shed 0 bases, and the junction held 6 bases outside the gene matches. The CDR3 DNA reads as TGTGCCAGAAGCTACCCCGGACTAGCGGGGGCCTCTGGGGCCAACGTCCTGACTTTC. Protein product: CARSYPGLAGASGANVLTF.

The chain joins TRBV28 to TRBJ1-5; D unresolved. The germline V gene encodes CDR1 MDHEN and CDR2 SYDVKM. This CDR3 comprises 15 residues. Between the trimmed V and J ends, which lost 0 bases and 6 bases, there was a span of 12 bases. In DNA, the CDR3 is TGTGCCAGCAGTTTATGGACAAAGGCCGCTCAGCCCCAGCATTTT. Translation gives CASSLWTKAAQPQHF. Looking up the rest from reference TRBV28 and TRBJ1-5 gives the full variable domain: DVKVTQSSRYLVKRTGEKVFLECVQDMDHENMFWYRQDPGLGLRLIYFSYDVKMKEKGDIPEGYSVSREKKERFSLILESASTNQTSMYLCASSLWTKAAQPQHFGDGTRLSIL.

This chain links TRBV4-3 with TRBJ1-1, with unresolved D. The CDR3 has 16 residues. Germline V gives CDR1 LGHNA, CDR2 YSLEER. V was clipped by 0 bases and J by 7 bases, with 18 bases between them. The chain's CDR3 is CASSQDLVLNTIEAFF. The CDR3 DNA follows: TGCGCCAGCAGCCAAGATTTGGTCTTAAACACTATTGAAGCTTTCTTT.

This chain uses TRBV29-1 with TRBJ1-1, with 9 bases fitting TRBD1. V dropped 1 base and J dropped 5; count of bases not matched to a gene: 11. Germline CDR1 reads SQVTM; CDR2 reads ANQGSEA. The CDR3 sequence is 16 residues long. CDR3 nucleotides: TGCAGCGTTGAAGGGGGGACAGGGTCTTTTGTGACTGAAGCTTTCTTT. Protein: CSVEGGTGSFVTEAFF. The full variable domain, with the rest looked up from reference TRBV29-1 and TRBJ1-1, is SAVISQKPSRDICQRGTSLTIQCQVDSQVTMMFWYRQQPGQSLTLIATANQGSEATYESGFVIDKFPISRPNLTFSTLTVSNMSPEDSSIYLCSVEGGTGSFVTEAFFGQGTRLTVV.

V gene TRBV27 combines with J gene TRBJ2-2; 13 bases map to TRBD2. CDR3 size: 17 residues. Trimming at V came to 5 bases and at J to 7 bases, leaving 10 bases not matched to a gene. CDR1 and CDR2 from the germline V gene are MNHEY and SMNVEV (reference sequence). Here the CDR3 reads CASSVTSGRAFFGELFF. As DNA, the CDR3 is TGTGCCAGCAGTGTAACTAGCGGGAGGGCCTTTTTCGGGGAGCTGTTTTTT.

In its sample, this clone was seen once. The chain combines TRBV5-1 with TRBJ2-7, with D maybe TRBD1 (6 bases). V was pared by 1 base and J by 6 bases, with 14 bases between. The CDR3 covers 14 residues. Germline CDR1 SGHRS, CDR2 YFSETQ. CDR3 loop: CASSLQGMPGEQYF. The CDR3, as DNA: TGCGCCAGCAGCTTGCAGGGGATGCCCGGCGAGCAGTACTTC.

The chain's CDR3 is CASSLEGTDEKLFF. CDR3 coding DNA: TGCGCCAGCAGCTTGGAGGGGACAGACGAAAAACTGTTTTTT. This chain uses TRBV5-1 with TRBJ1-4; 7 positions match TRBD1. Germline V CDR1 and CDR2: SGHRS, YFSETQ. There are 14 residues in the CDR3. Losses at the gene ends were 0 bases for V and 8 bases for J; bases not matched to a gene: 4.

The rearrangement joins TRBV5-1 to TRBJ2-3; TRBD2 might be the D (5 bases). The CDR3 contains 14 residues. Germline assignment: CDR1 SGHRS and CDR2 YFSETQ. Trimming removed 4 bases from V and 2 bases from J, with 11 bases in between. The chain's CDR3 is CASSPPAVTDTQYF. DNA for the CDR3: TGCGCCAGCAGCCCTCCAGCGGTCACAGATACGCAGTATTTT.

This chain uses TRBV7-2 with TRBJ1-2, with TRBD1 identical over 8 bases. From germline, CDR1 is SGHTA and CDR2 FQGNSA. This CDR3 spans 14 amino acids. The junction had 6 bases not matched to a gene; V was cut back by 2 bases and J by 7 bases. CDR3 loop: CASSLRYDRGGYTF. DNA for the CDR3: TGTGCCAGCAGCTTAAGATATGACAGGGGTGGCTACACCTTC.

The V gene is TRBV7-3, the J gene TRBJ2-3; 10 bases are shared with TRBD2. After removal of 7 bases from V and 5 bases from J, the junction contained 3 bases not matched to a gene. This CDR3 has 13 residues. Germline assignment: CDR1 SGHTA and CDR2 FQGTGA. The CDR3 nucleotides are TGTGCCAGCACCCGACTAGCGGGAGATACGCAGTATTTT. Translation: CASTRLAGDTQYF.